The clone carrying this T cell receptor beta chain showed up just a few times. Its antigen remains unidentified. The sample is drawn from a study of cytomegalovirus exposure and HLA in healthy donors. The overall study: Roughly 180 million T cells yielded 100 million to 130 million unique TCR beta sequences, as an earlier analysis found.

General study points: The analysis excluded some indistinguishable V segments, including TRBV6-2 and TRBV6-3. An analysis done earlier found most TCR beta V segments productive about 87% or about 30% of the time.

Trimming took off 5 bases at V and 2 bases at J, with 11 bases between the two ends. Germline CDR1 reads SGHTA; CDR2 reads FQGTGA. The CDR3 consists of 14 residues. The PCR was carried out with 60 Vbeta primers and 13 Jbeta primers. The table came from immunoSEQ multiplex PCR; TCRdb's copy has only in-frame clones and leaves some out. The table lists roughly 100,000 clones, over 60% of them singletons. This chain joins TRBV7-3 and TRBJ2-3, with a weak D call TRBD1 (6 bases). Sequencing used PBMCs. The clonotype originates from a boy aged 10-17 years in good health and CMV-seropositive. CDR3 in DNA: TGTGCCAGCAGCATAGGGACACCCACAGATACGCAGTATTTT. Encoded protein: CASSIGTPTDTQYF.